This TCR beta chain came from a study of T cell repertoires in cytomegalovirus infection. Across the whole study: Indications of both CMV infection and matching HLA type were provided by public TCR beta signatures.

TCRdb passed the reads through MiXCR, listing each CDR3 protein once. The data contain roughly 340,000 distinct CDR3 sequences, around 29% of them singletons. Germline V gene lookup returns CDR1 SGHRS and CDR2 YFSETQ. Trimming removed 0 bases at V and 10 bases at J, with 13 bases between. CDR3 length: 13 residues. This clonotype turned up a few times. Its antigen is unidentified. Regarding the study as a whole: HLA-C-restricted, CMV-specific TCR beta clonotypes were dominant ex vivo. Using cumulative public TCR beta family frequency, the authors identified those who carried CMV together with the relevant HLA.

The clonotype originates from a human donor in good health (CMV status not recorded). Some clones in this sample may be carry-over from other donors' samples. V gene TRBV5-1 combines with J gene TRBJ1-1; D gene ambiguous. Sequences were derived from cultured PBMCs, sampled from culture after CMV antigen stimulation. The CDR3 nucleotides read TGCGCCAGCAGCTTGGCTGGAGTGAACAGAGCTTTCTTT. Translation gives CASSLAGVNRAFF.